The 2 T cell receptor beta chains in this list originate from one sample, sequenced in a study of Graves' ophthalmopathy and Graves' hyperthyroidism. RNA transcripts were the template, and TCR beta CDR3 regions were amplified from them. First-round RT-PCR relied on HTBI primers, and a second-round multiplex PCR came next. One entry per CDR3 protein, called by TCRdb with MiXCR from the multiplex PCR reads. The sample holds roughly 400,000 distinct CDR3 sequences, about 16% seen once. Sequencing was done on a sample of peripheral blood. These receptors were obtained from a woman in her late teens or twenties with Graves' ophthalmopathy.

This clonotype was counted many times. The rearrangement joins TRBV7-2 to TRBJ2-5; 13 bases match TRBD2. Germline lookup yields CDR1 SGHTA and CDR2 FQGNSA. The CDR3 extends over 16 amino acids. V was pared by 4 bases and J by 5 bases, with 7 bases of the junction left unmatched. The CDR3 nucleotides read TGTGCCAGCAGCTATACTAGCGGGAGGGCCAGGGAGACCCAGTACTTC. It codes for CASSYTSGRARETQYF.

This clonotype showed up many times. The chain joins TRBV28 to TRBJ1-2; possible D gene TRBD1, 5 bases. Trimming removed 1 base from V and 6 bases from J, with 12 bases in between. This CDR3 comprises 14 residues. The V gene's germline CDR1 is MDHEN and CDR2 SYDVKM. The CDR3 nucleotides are TGTGCCAGCAGTTTATTTGTAACAGGCCATGGCTACACCTTC. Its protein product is CASSLFVTGHGYTF.